The clone carrying this T cell receptor beta chain was seen only a few times. Each CDR3 protein is one row after TCRdb ran MiXCR on the 5' RACE reads. The table lists roughly 250,000 distinct CDR3 sequences, approximately 7% of them singletons. The sample comes from a study of identical twins. The CDR3 is made up of 15 amino acids. The germline gives CDR1 LNHDA, CDR2 SQIVND (reference sequence). The V and J ends lost 3 bases and 0 bases respectively, with 9 bases between them. The same data also went into a second study, on yellow fever vaccine responses in identical twins.

This TCR was recovered from a woman between 18 and 30 years old in good health. This chain connects TRBV19 to TRBJ1-5; no firm D call. The sample taken for sequencing was memory (CD45RO+) T cells sorted from blood. The CDR3 DNA sequence: TGTGCCAGTAGTATTAGCGCAGGTAGCAATCAGCCCCAGCATTTT. This sequence encodes CASSISAGSNQPQHF.